Each of the 30 T cell receptor beta chains below was sequenced from the same sample in a study of T cell changes during pregnancy in multiple sclerosis. Repertoires were generated with immunoSEQ multiplex PCR, while TCRdb's copy carries only in-frame clones and drops some. The sample yields approximately 23,000 clones, about 90% seen once. Material: CD4+ T cells from peripheral blood mononuclear cells, obtained in the third trimester of pregnancy. The receptors were gathered from a female donor in good health, enrolled as a control in a pregnancy study.

The chain carries TRBV5-1 and TRBJ1-4, with 9 nucleotides matching TRBD1. The J segment lost 7 bases and the V segment lost 4 bases, leaving 5 bases of the junction unmatched. This CDR3 comprises 14 residues. Germline CDR1 is SGHRS and CDR2 is YFSETQ. CDR3 residues: CASSPGQGFEKLFF. The CDR3, as DNA: TGCGCCAGCAGCCCGGGACAGGGATTTGAAAAACTGTTTTTT.

The chain links TRBV28 to TRBJ1-1; D unclear. The CDR3 loop spans 11 amino acids. Germline V gene lookup returns CDR1 MDHEN and CDR2 SYDVKM. The germline V and J ends were trimmed by 6 bases and 7 bases, with 9 bases remaining between them. CDR3 coding DNA: TGTGCCAGCAGGGAGGGTGGTGAAGCTTTCTTT. It translates to CASREGGEAFF.

The CDR3: CATSRETRRADTQYF. The CDR3 region has the DNA TGTGCCACCAGCAGAGAAACTCGGAGGGCGGATACGCAGTATTTT. The rearrangement uses TRBV15 and TRBJ2-3, with D perhaps TRBD2 (6 bases). Germline CDR1 is LNHNV and CDR2 is YYDKDF (reference sequence). CDR3 length equals 15 residues. The V and J ends lost 0 bases and 6 bases respectively, with 13 bases between them.

V and J are TRBV18 and TRBJ1-1, with no clear D. This CDR3 is built from 14 residues. Germline values: CDR1 KGHSH, CDR2 LQKENI. Trimming pared 3 bases from V and 2 bases from J, leaving 10 bases between. The CDR3 is CASSPLPGNTEAFF. CDR3 sequence (DNA): TGTGCCAGCTCACCCCTCCCGGGTAACACTGAAGCTTTCTTT.

The chain couples TRBV19 to TRBJ1-1, with 8 bases fitting TRBD1. This CDR3 region has 14 residues. J lost 4 bases, V lost 3 bases, and 4 bases had no gene match. Germline CDR1 LNHDA, CDR2 SQIVND (reference sequence). CDR3 sequence reads: CASSIQGAGTEAFF. CDR3 bases: TGTGCCAGTAGTATTCAGGGGGCAGGCACTGAAGCTTTCTTT.

The chain uses TRBV27 and TRBJ2-7, with 12 bases aligning to TRBD2. Germline CDR1 MNHEY, CDR2 SMNVEV (reference sequence). The J segment lost 2 bases and the V segment lost 4 bases, leaving 9 bases of the junction unmatched. The CDR3 totals 17 residues. CDR3 nucleotide sequence: TGTGCCAGCAGTTCCTATCGACTAGCGGGGGACCCCTACGAGCAGTACTTC. Protein sequence: CASSSYRLAGDPYEQYF.

The chain combines TRBV5-4 with TRBJ1-2, with 11 bases lining up with TRBD1. Trimming took 9 bases from V and 4 from J; bases not matched to a gene: 2. Germline V lookup: CDR1 SGHNT, CDR2 YYREEE (reference sequence). The CDR3 runs to 12 residues. The CDR3 sequence: CATGQGVYGYTF. The CDR3 DNA is TGTGCCACGGGACAGGGGGTCTATGGCTACACCTTC.

The chain is built from TRBV11-3 and TRBJ2-1, with 11 bases fitting TRBD2. CDR1 SGHNT and CDR2 YENEEA come from the germline V gene. The V segment lost 5 bases and the J segment 5 bases; nucleotides outside the gene matches: 5. This CDR3 region has 15 residues. CDR3 in amino acids: CASSAGTSGNNEQFF. CDR3 nucleotide sequence: TGTGCCAGCAGCGCAGGGACTAGCGGAAACAATGAGCAGTTCTTC.

The chain links TRBV11-2 to TRBJ2-2, with 11 bases matching TRBD2. After removal of 4 bases from V and 5 bases from J, the junction contained 3 bases not matched to a gene. Germline-derived CDR1 and CDR2 are SGHAT and FQNNGV. CDR3 size: 15 residues. The CDR3 nucleotides are TGTGCCAGCAGCTCCCTAGCGGGGGGAACCGGGGAGCTGTTTTTT. It yields the protein CASSSLAGGTGELFF. The variable domain in full, completed from reference TRBV11-2 and TRBJ2-2, reads EAGVAQSPRYKIIEKRQSVAFWCNPISGHATLYWYQQILGQGPKLLIQFQNNGVVDDSQLPKDRFSAERLKGVDSTLKIQPAKLEDSAVYLCASSSLAGGTGELFFGEGSRLTVL.

This chain joins TRBV19 and TRBJ1-2; D perhaps matches TRBD1 (5 bases). V was trimmed by 6 bases and J by 4 bases, leaving 18 bases between them. The CDR3 runs 15 residues. CDR1 is LNHDA, CDR2 SQIVND, per germline (reference sequence). This chain's CDR3 is CASSLGTPTVYGYTF. CDR3 coding DNA: TGTGCCAGTAGCCTTGGGACTCCCACCGTCTATGGCTACACCTTC.

V is TRBV7-6 and J is TRBJ1-1; D is uncertain. V was clipped by 1 base and J by 5 bases, with 8 bases between them. CDR3 size: 13 residues. CDR1 is SGHVS, CDR2 FNYEAQ, per germline. In nucleotides, the CDR3 is TGTGCCAGCAGCTTAGTTCGGGGTACTGAAGCTTTCTTT. Translating it yields CASSLVRGTEAFF.

In its sample, this clone was seen a few times. The rearrangement links TRBV12-5 to TRBJ2-3; a possible D gene is TRBD2 (7 bases). Deletions cut 4 bases from V and 3 bases from J, with 11 bases between. The germline V gene has CDR1 LGHNT and CDR2 FRNRAP. The CDR3 length is 14 residues. CDR3 sequence (DNA): TGTGCTAGTGGTTCAAGGGGGGGGACAGATACGCAGTATTTT. Its translation: CASGSRGGTDTQYF.

V and J are TRBV11-1 and TRBJ2-3, with 14 positions matching TRBD2. Germline assignment: CDR1 SGHAT and CDR2 FQDESV (reference sequence). The CDR3 has 17 amino acids. Trimming removed 5 bases from V and 3 bases from J; junction bases left unmatched: 7. As DNA, the CDR3 is TGTGCCAGCAGCCCGGAGACTAGCGGGGGGGGTACAGATACGCAGTATTTT. Protein sequence: CASSPETSGGGTDTQYF.

The V gene is TRBV28, the J gene TRBJ2-5; 10 bases fit TRBD2. TRBJ2-7 explains the end of the DNA better; the J call may be wrong. CDR1 is MDHEN and CDR2 is SYDVKM in the germline V gene. The length of the CDR3 is 15 residues. The CDR3 DNA reads TGTGCCAGCAGCCCATTTCTAGCGGGAGATTACGAGCAGTACTTC. Encoded protein: CASSPFLAGDYEQYF.

The chain has TRBV19 and TRBJ2-6; 9 nucleotides match TRBD1. The length of the CDR3 is 16 residues. In germline, CDR1 is LNHDA, CDR2 SQIVND (reference sequence). V dropped 5 bases and J dropped 2; count of bases not matched to a gene: 4. The CDR3 region has the DNA TGTGCCAGTAGTTTACGACAGGGGGCTGGGGCCAACGTCCTGACTTTC. Translation: CASSLRQGAGANVLTF.

The chain couples TRBV13 to TRBJ1-2; D perhaps matches TRBD1 (6 bases). Germline V gives CDR1 PRHDT, CDR2 FYEKMQ (reference sequence). Trimming pared 5 bases from V and 3 bases from J, leaving 19 bases between. The CDR3 runs to 16 residues. CDR3 region: CASSRKVGQKYYGYTF. CDR3 nucleotide sequence: TGTGCCAGCAGCCGAAAGGTAGGACAGAAGTACTATGGCTACACCTTC. Supplemented by reference TRBV13 and TRBJ1-2, the full variable domain reads AAGVIQSPRHLIKEKRETATLKCYPIPRHDTVYWYQQGPGQDPQFLISFYEKMQSDKGSIPDRFSAQQFSDYHSELNMSSLELGDSALYFCASSRKVGQKYYGYTFGSGTRLTVV.

The chain is built from TRBV6-1 and TRBJ2-7; 16 bases align to TRBD2. The CDR3 length is 18 residues. Germline CDR1 reads MNHNS; CDR2 reads SASEGT. The V gene end was trimmed by 4 bases and the J gene end by 0 bases; junction bases not matched to a gene: 6. This chain's CDR3 is CASSGGTSGRGTSYEQYF. DNA for the CDR3: TGTGCCAGCAGTGGGGGGACTAGCGGGAGGGGGACCTCCTACGAGCAGTACTTC.

The chain is built from TRBV7-3 and TRBJ2-1; maybe TRBD2 (5 bases). Germline CDR1 is SGHTA and CDR2 is FQGTGA. Trimming took 6 bases from V and 2 from J, leaving 14 bases between them. This CDR3 is built from 15 residues. The CDR3 loop reads CASSPGGSPYNEQFF. In nucleotides, the CDR3 is TGTGCCAGCAGTCCCGGAGGCTCGCCCTACAATGAGCAGTTCTTC.

V gene TRBV9 combines with J gene TRBJ2-3; TRBD2 might be the D (5 bases). Germline CDR1 is SGDLS and CDR2 is YYNGEE. The germline V and J ends were trimmed by 4 bases and 4 bases, with 13 bases remaining between them. This CDR3 is built from 14 residues. The CDR3 spells CASSSAGTPDTQYF. DNA of the CDR3: TGTGCCAGCAGCAGCGCGGGTACCCCAGATACGCAGTATTTT.

This chain's CDR3 is CASSVTRGNEQFF. The CDR3 DNA reads as TGTGCCAGCAGTGTTACAAGGGGGAATGAGCAGTTCTTC. The chain links TRBV6-1 to TRBJ2-1; the D gene is possibly TRBD1 (6 bases). The germline CDR1 and CDR2 sequences are MNHNS and SASEGT. The V and J ends lost 4 bases and 7 bases respectively, with 11 bases between them. CDR3 size: 13 residues.

The chain couples TRBV6-6 to TRBJ2-1, with D possibly TRBD2 on 5 matching bases. V gave up 7 bases and J gave up 6 bases, with 16 bases separating them. The CDR3 spans 14 residues. Germline assignment: CDR1 MNHNY and CDR2 SVGAGI (reference sequence). CDR3 coding DNA: TGTGCCAGCACTCCTAGCTCACACACCAATGAGCAGTTCTTC. This translates into CASTPSSHTNEQFF.

The CDR3 bases are TGTGCCAGCAGCTTGGTGGGGCGAGGAAGCTCTGGAAACACCATATATTTT. It encodes CASSLVGRGSSGNTIYF. The chain is built from TRBV5-4 and TRBJ1-3; possible D gene TRBD1, 5 bases. CDR3 size: 17 residues. Trimming left V 0 bases short and J 0 bases short, with 13 bases between. The V gene's germline CDR1 is SGHNT and CDR2 YYREEE (reference sequence).

The V call is TRBV11-2, the J call TRBJ1-5; tentative D call: TRBD1 (6 bases). With 5 bases removed from V and 3 bases from J, the gap between germline ends came to 14 bases. Germline V gene data show CDR1 as SGHAT and CDR2 as FQNNGV. The CDR3 covers 15 residues. CDR3 sequence: CASSRRAGDNQPQHF. The CDR3 DNA follows: TGTGCCAGCAGCCGCCGGGCAGGGGACAATCAGCCCCAGCATTTT.

J is TRBJ2-2 and V is TRBV7-9; 9 bases fit TRBD2. V lost 6 bases, J lost 4 bases, and 6 bases stayed unmatched. This CDR3 comprises 15 residues. From germline, CDR1 is SEHNR and CDR2 FQNEAQ (reference sequence). CDR3 coding DNA: TGTGCCAGCAGGCCGACTAGCGGTGGCACCGGGGAGCTGTTTTTT. As protein: CASRPTSGGTGELFF. The whole variable domain, remainder taken from reference TRBV7-9 and TRBJ2-2, is DTGVSQNPRHKITKRGQNVTFRCDPISEHNRLYWYRQTLGQGPEFLTYFQNEAQLEKSRLLSDRFSAERPKGSFSTLEIQRTEQGDSAMYLCASRPTSGGTGELFFGEGSRLTVL.

The rearrangement joins TRBV5-1 to TRBJ2-7, with a weak D call TRBD2 (6 bases). This CDR3 contains 14 residues. V lost 3 bases and J lost 2, with 12 bases in between. Germline CDR1 is SGHRS and CDR2 is YFSETQ. In DNA form, the CDR3 reads TGCGCCAGCAGCTCCCGGGAGCGAACCTACGAGCAGTACTTC. Protein sequence: CASSSRERTYEQYF.

The chain uses TRBV28 and TRBJ1-1; weak D call: TRBD1 (5 bases). Per the germline V gene, CDR1 is MDHEN and CDR2 is SYDVKM. The CDR3 has 12 amino acids. V gave up 1 base and J gave up 10 bases, with 10 bases separating them. The CDR3 nucleotides are TGTGCCAGCAGTTTATTATCGGGGGGAGCTTTCTTT. This gives the protein CASSLLSGGAFF.

The chain combines TRBV19 with TRBJ2-2; 10 nucleotides line up with TRBD2. Germline V gene data show CDR1 as LNHDA and CDR2 as SQIVND (reference sequence). The CDR3 contains 15 residues. Germline trimming cut 7 bases from V and 0 bases from J; bases unmatched to any gene: 2. CDR3 in amino acids: CASKRGGPNTGELFF. The DNA for the CDR3 is TGTGCCAGTAAGCGGGGGGGTCCGAACACCGGGGAGCTGTTTTTT.

The gene calls are TRBV9 and TRBJ1-3; unclear D gene. The CDR3 is made up of 15 amino acids. Germline V lookup: CDR1 SGDLS, CDR2 YYNGEE. V was cut by 0 bases and J by 4 bases, with 11 bases left in between. The CDR3 sequence: CASSVEAGLGNTIYF. DNA of the CDR3: TGTGCCAGCAGCGTAGAAGCGGGGTTGGGAAACACCATATATTTT.

The sample holds a few counts of this clone. The chain joins TRBV29-1 to TRBJ1-1; D might be TRBD1 (5 bases). Germline CDR1 SQVTM, CDR2 ANQGSEA. CDR3 length: 11 residues. Trimming took 5 bases from V and 4 from J, leaving 8 bases between them. For the CDR3, the DNA is TGCAGCGTTAGCGGGGGCACTGAAGCTTTCTTT. The encoded protein is CSVSGGTEAFF.

The rearrangement joins TRBV6-5 to TRBJ1-4, with TRBD1 identical over 7 bases. Germline CDR1 reads MNHEY; CDR2 reads SVGAGI. CDR3 size: 16 residues. Germline trimming cut 6 bases from V and 2 bases from J; bases unmatched to any gene: 9. DNA for the CDR3: TGTGCCAGCAGCTACAGGGGCCAGAGCACTAATGAAAAACTGTTTTTT. This sequence encodes CASSYRGQSTNEKLFF.